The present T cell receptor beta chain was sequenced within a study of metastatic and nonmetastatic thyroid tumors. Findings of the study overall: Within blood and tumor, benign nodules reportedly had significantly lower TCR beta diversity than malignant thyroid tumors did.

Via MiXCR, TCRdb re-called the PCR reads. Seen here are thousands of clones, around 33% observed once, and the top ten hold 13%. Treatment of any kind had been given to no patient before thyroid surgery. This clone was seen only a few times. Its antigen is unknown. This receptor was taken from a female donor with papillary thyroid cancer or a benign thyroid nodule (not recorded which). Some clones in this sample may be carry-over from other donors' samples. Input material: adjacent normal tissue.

This chain's CDR3 is CASSLGGGRSYEQYF. The CDR3 DNA follows: TGTGCCAGCAGCTTAGGAGGGGGGCGCTCCTACGAGCAGTACTTC. V and J are TRBV11-2 and TRBJ2-7, with D possibly called TRBD1 or TRBD2 (6 bases each). V shed 1 base and J shed 0 bases, with 10 bases lying between them. This CDR3 is 15 amino acids long. Germline V gene data show CDR1 as SGHAT and CDR2 as FQNNGV.